This T cell receptor beta chain was profiled in a study of cytomegalovirus exposure and HLA in healthy donors. The study's findings and limits: An analysis was carried out at a later point. It showed that HLA-associated TCR beta chains were more clonally expanded than equally common non-associated chains.

Comment on this clone: No antigen is known for it.

The trim removed 4 bases at V and 5 bases at J, leaving 7 bases unmatched. The CDR3 totals 14 residues. Germline CDR1 and CDR2: SEHNR and FQNEAQ (reference sequence). The PCR had 60 Vbeta and 13 Jbeta primers. Assay: immunoSEQ multiplex PCR; the TCRdb copy retains only in-frame clones and omits some. The sample contains about 140,000 clones, roughly four fifths of which appear only once. Sequenced sample: PBMCs. The J gene is TRBJ2-7, the V gene TRBV7-9; 8 nucleotides agree with TRBD1. The TCR comes from a man in his forties in good health and CMV-seropositive. The CDR3: CASSSNQGADEQYF. CDR3 DNA: TGTGCCAGCAGCTCCAACCAGGGGGCCGACGAGCAGTACTTC.